The 30 T cell receptor beta chains below come from one sample, sequenced in a study of human T cells and chemical hapten exposure. The time point is: patch test 3, about 24 weeks after DPC sensitization. Treatment of the sample: therapeutic diphenylcyclopropenone sensitization with weekly scalp DPC. TCRdb processed the RACE reads anew with MiXCR; each CDR3 protein has one entry. The data show roughly 84,000 distinct CDR3 sequences, about 10% seen once. The sequences come from whole blood, collected in connection with sensitization to the hapten diphenylcyclopropenone (DPC). Receptors were obtained from a woman between 45 and 60 years old with alopecia areata. Some clones in this sample may be carry-over from other donors' samples.

The chain combines TRBV3-1 with TRBJ2-3; D ambiguous. V gave up 0 bases and J gave up 2 bases, with 12 bases separating them. In germline, CDR1 is LGHDT, CDR2 YNNKEL (reference sequence). The CDR3 spans 16 residues. CDR3 in amino acids: CASSQETVNPTDTQYF. CDR3 bases: TGTGCCAGCAGCCAAGAGACGGTTAATCCCACAGATACGCAGTATTTT.

This clonotype was recorded many times. V usage is TRBV27 and J usage is TRBJ1-2; no definite D call. Germline lookup yields CDR1 MNHEY and CDR2 SMNVEV (reference sequence). V lost 7 bases and J 4 bases, leaving 16 bases between the germline ends. This CDR3 region has 14 residues. CDR3 protein: CASTDYSGAYGYTF. CDR3 in DNA: TGTGCCAGCACCGATTACTCTGGCGCCTATGGCTACACCTTC.

This clonotype was counted between two and nine times. The V gene is TRBV12-3 or TRBV12-4, the J gene TRBJ2-7; D is possibly TRBD2 (5 bases). V lost 1 base to trimming and J lost 6 bases, with 10 bases between them. The CDR3 has 13 amino acids. CDR3 in amino acids: CASSLEGVGEQYF. In nucleotides, the CDR3 is TGTGCCAGCAGTTTAGAGGGAGTGGGCGAGCAGTACTTC.

Concerning this clonotype itself: The junction does not match germline at one end; this may be a read error. This chain uses TRBV24-1 with TRBJ2-1, with 9 bases fitting TRBD1. Germline assignment: CDR1 KGHDR and CDR2 SFDVKD. There are 17 residues in the CDR3. CDR3 amino acids: CATSGRGRDRANNERFF. In DNA form, the CDR3 reads TGTGCCACCAGTGGAAGGGGCCGGGACAGGGCTAACAATGAGCGGTTCTTC.

Many counts were recorded for this clonotype. The rearrangement links TRBV7-9 to TRBJ2-7; 8 nucleotides agree with TRBD2. Unmatched junction bases numbered 4, after V lost 1 base and J lost 2 bases. This CDR3 is built from 15 residues. The germline V gene encodes CDR1 SEHNR and CDR2 FQNEAQ (reference sequence). In DNA, the CDR3 is TGTGCCAGCAGCTTAGTCGGGACTAGTCCCTACGAGCAGTACTTC. Amino acids: CASSLVGTSPYEQYF.

This clonotype was recorded many times. The chain employs TRBV7-9 and TRBJ2-1; TRBD2 matches at 8 bases. The CDR3 runs to 14 residues. V dropped 5 bases and J dropped 6; count of bases not matched to a gene: 6. In germline, CDR1 is SEHNR, CDR2 FQNEAQ (reference sequence). The CDR3 spells CASSLTGTSNEQFF. The CDR3 DNA follows: TGTGCCAGCAGCCTCACCGGGACTAGCAATGAGCAGTTCTTC.

V gene TRBV18 combines with J gene TRBJ1-6; 7 bases line up with TRBD1. This CDR3 has 15 amino acids. In germline, CDR1 is KGHSH, CDR2 LQKENI. The junction had 7 bases not matched to a gene; V was cut back by 4 bases and J by 7 bases. CDR3 residues: CASSRGGQENSPLHF. CDR3 coding DNA: TGTGCCAGCTCACGGGGAGGACAGGAAAATTCACCCCTCCACTTT.

This clonotype has only a few counts. This chain connects TRBV18 to TRBJ1-6; 9 positions match TRBD1. Germline V gives CDR1 KGHSH, CDR2 LQKENI. The CDR3 runs to 15 residues. Trimming took 5 bases from V and 9 from J; bases not matched to a gene: 8. The CDR3 DNA follows: TGTGCCAGCTCAGATTGGGGACAGGGAGCTTCACCCCTCCACTTT. It is translated as CASSDWGQGASPLHF.

This clonotype came up many times. This chain uses TRBV5-1 with TRBJ1-1, with D maybe TRBD1 (5 bases). The germline gives CDR1 SGHRS, CDR2 YFSETQ. With 5 bases removed from V and 1 base from J, the gap between germline ends came to 15 bases. CDR3 length: 15 amino acids. The CDR3 region has the DNA TGCGCCAGCAGTACTACAGGATCTTCGAACACTGAAGCTTTCTTT. It codes for CASSTTGSSNTEAFF.

This clonotype was detected ten times or more. V usage is TRBV28 and J usage is TRBJ1-3; D might be TRBD1 (5 bases). The CDR3 covers 11 residues. V lost 8 bases and J 5 bases, leaving 7 bases between the germline ends. The germline V gene encodes CDR1 MDHEN and CDR2 SYDVKM. CDR3 DNA: TGTGCCAGCGACAGCCGAAACACCATATATTTT. Protein sequence: CASDSRNTIYF.

This clonotype has at least ten counts. V gene TRBV5-1 combines with J gene TRBJ2-3; D is uncertain. V gave up 2 bases and J gave up 0 bases, with 10 bases separating them. CDR3 length: 15 residues. CDR1 SGHRS and CDR2 YFSETQ come from the germline V gene. The CDR3 DNA is TGCGCCAGCAGCTTAGAACAGCGAAGCACAGATACGCAGTATTTT. Translation: CASSLEQRSTDTQYF.

V usage is TRBV9 and J usage is TRBJ2-7; possible D gene TRBD2, 5 bases. The V gene's germline CDR1 is SGDLS and CDR2 YYNGEE. V was trimmed by 4 bases and J by 7 bases, leaving 18 bases between them. CDR3 length: 14 amino acids. The CDR3 DNA follows: TGTGCCAGCAGCCCTAGCCCCCGACGAGGAGAGCAGTACTTC. It encodes CASSPSPRRGEQYF.

This clonotype was counted ten times or more. This chain links TRBV30 with TRBJ1-2; a weak D match, TRBD1 (6 bases). V lost 2 bases and J 2 bases, leaving 9 bases between the germline ends. The germline gives CDR1 GTSNPN, CDR2 SVGIG (reference sequence). This CDR3 is 13 amino acids long. CDR3 loop: CAWSPQGNYGYTF. CDR3 in DNA: TGTGCCTGGAGTCCCCAGGGGAACTATGGCTACACCTTC. The whole variable domain, filled in from reference TRBV30 and TRBJ1-2, reads SQTIHQWPATLVQPVGSPLSLECTVEGTSNPNLYWYRQAAGRGLQLLFYSVGIGQISSEVPQNLSASRPQDRQFILSSKKLLLSDSGFYLCAWSPQGNYGYTFGSGTRLTVV.

This clonotype was counted ten times or more. The chain links TRBV4-3 to TRBJ2-7; 8 bases fit TRBD1. CDR1 LGHNA and CDR2 YSLEER come from the germline V gene. J was trimmed by 2 bases and V by 3 bases; bases with no gene match: 6. The CDR3 spans 15 residues. CDR3: CASSHRQGWAYEQYF. CDR3 nucleotides: TGCGCCAGCAGCCACCGACAGGGGTGGGCCTACGAGCAGTACTTC.

The J gene is TRBJ1-1, the V gene TRBV29-1; D is possibly TRBD1 (6 bases). The germline V gene encodes CDR1 SQVTM and CDR2 ANQGSEA. Trimming pared 6 bases from V and 4 bases from J, leaving 15 bases between. The CDR3 is made up of 13 amino acids. CDR3 DNA sequence: TGCAGCGTGACTACAGGGATCCGCACTGAAGCTTTCTTT. Translated, it gives CSVTTGIRTEAFF.

To note about this clonotype: A much bigger clone sits one base away, suggesting this may be a read error. The rearrangement uses TRBV2 and TRBJ1-2, with a tentative D call TRBD1 (5 bases). The CDR3 sequence is 14 residues long. The germline V gene encodes CDR1 SNHLY and CDR2 FYNNEI. The CDR3 coding sequence is TGTGTCAGCAGAGGGGACTCCTCCAGCGCGGGCTACACCTTC. This codes for CVSRGDSSSAGYTF.

V usage is TRBV18 and J usage is TRBJ2-1; 7 nucleotides match TRBD1. The CDR3 runs 13 residues. Germline loops: CDR1 KGHSH, CDR2 LQKENI. Germline trimming cut 3 bases from V and 10 bases from J; bases unmatched to any gene: 6. This CDR3 reads CASSPPVGGEQFF. The CDR3 DNA reads as TGTGCCAGCTCACCCCCTGTAGGGGGCGAGCAGTTCTTC. Full variable domain (rest looked up from reference TRBV18 and TRBJ2-1): NAGVMQNPRHLVRRRGQEARLRCSPMKGHSHVYWYRQLPEEGLKFMVYLQKENIIDESGMPKERFSAEFPKEGPSILRIQQVVRGDSAAYFCASSPPVGGEQFFGPGTRLTVL.

This clonotype was recorded only once. This may stem from a read error, because a much larger clone lies one nucleotide away. This chain joins TRBV11-2 and TRBJ2-7; 7 bases match TRBD2. The J segment lost 7 bases and the V segment lost 5 bases, leaving 11 bases of the junction unmatched. This CDR3 region has 14 residues. Germline V gene data show CDR1 as SGHAT and CDR2 as FQNNGV. CDR3 nucleotide sequence: TGTGCCAGCAGCCAGACTAGCCGGATTGGGGAGCAGTACTTC. It specifies CASSQTSRIGEQYF. The entire variable domain, with the rest obtained from reference TRBV11-2 and TRBJ2-7, is as follows: EAGVAQSPRYKIIEKRQSVAFWCNPISGHATLYWYQQILGQGPKLLIQFQNNGVVDDSQLPKDRFSAERLKGVDSTLKIQPAKLEDSAVYLCASSQTSRIGEQYFGPGTRLTVT.

This clonotype was observed once. J is TRBJ2-4 and V is TRBV29-1, with D hard to call. CDR1 and CDR2 (germline): SQVTM, ANQGSEA. The CDR3 sequence is 14 residues long. V was clipped by 0 bases and J by 3 bases, with 9 bases between them. The CDR3, as DNA: TGCAGCGTTGAAGAGTTCCTGGACAAAAACATTCAGTACTTC. Encoded protein: CSVEEFLDKNIQYF.

The chain joins TRBV28 to TRBJ2-5, with D maybe TRBD2 (6 bases). V lost 6 bases and J lost 7, with 12 bases in between. This CDR3 spans 12 amino acids. Germline CDR1 is MDHEN and CDR2 is SYDVKM. CDR3 nucleotides: TGTGCCAGCAGCCCGGGACTCTCGACCCAGTACTTC. Protein sequence: CASSPGLSTQYF.

This clonotype was counted only a few times. The chain combines TRBV5-1 with TRBJ1-1; D unresolved. This CDR3 is 15 amino acids long. V lost 4 bases, J lost 1 base, and 14 bases lay in between. CDR1 is SGHRS, CDR2 YFSETQ, per germline. The CDR3 nucleotides read TGCGCCAGCAGCGTGATACGGACGGGGAACACTGAAGCTTTCTTT. This translates into CASSVIRTGNTEAFF.

The rearrangement uses TRBV11-2 and TRBJ2-5, with 9 bases fitting TRBD1. Germline lookup yields CDR1 SGHAT and CDR2 FQNNGV. This CDR3 comprises 15 residues. Unmatched junction bases numbered 5, after V lost 3 bases and J lost 3 bases. CDR3 in DNA: TGTGCCAGCAGCTTTACAGGGGGCACGGAAGAGACCCAGTACTTC. It translates to CASSFTGGTEETQYF.

Only a few counts were recorded for this clonotype. The chain employs TRBV18 and TRBJ2-1; D is possibly TRBD1 (5 bases). The germline V gene encodes CDR1 KGHSH and CDR2 LQKENI. This CDR3 comprises 15 residues. With 2 bases removed from V and 0 bases from J, the gap between germline ends came to 8 bases. The CDR3 nucleotides are TGTGCCAGCTCACCATATGACAGCTCCTACAATGAGCAGTTCTTC. Translation: CASSPYDSSYNEQFF.

A few counts support this clonotype. The chain uses TRBV4-3 and TRBJ2-3; D is unresolved. The CDR3 is made up of 13 amino acids. V lost 0 bases and J lost 7, with 8 bases in between. The V gene's germline CDR1 is LGHNA and CDR2 YSLEER. The CDR3 loop is CASSQDMGYTQYF. In DNA, the CDR3 is TGCGCCAGCAGCCAAGATATGGGGTATACGCAGTATTTT.

The rearrangement links TRBV3-1 to TRBJ2-1; TRBD1 matches at 11 bases. With V trimmed by 4 bases and J by 6 bases, 5 bases remained unmatched. The CDR3 has 15 amino acids. Germline V gene lookup returns CDR1 LGHDT and CDR2 YNNKEL (reference sequence). In DNA, the CDR3 is TGTGCCAGCAGCCGAGGGACAGGGGGTTCCAATGAGCAGTTCTTC. Protein product: CASSRGTGGSNEQFF.

In this sample, this clonotype turned up a few times. The chain recombines TRBV12-3 or TRBV12-4 with TRBJ2-2, with D possibly matching TRBD1 (6 bases). The CDR3 is 15 residues long. V lost 6 bases, J lost 5 bases, and 16 bases lay in between. The CDR3 region has the DNA TGTGCCAGCAGACGTTACAGGGCGCAAACCGGGGAGCTGTTTTTT. This codes for CASRRYRAQTGELFF.

The chain carries TRBV28 and TRBJ2-7, with TRBD2 identical over 10 bases. CDR3 size: 14 residues. Unmatched junction bases numbered 11, after V lost 8 bases and J lost 7 bases. Germline CDR1 reads MDHEN; CDR2 reads SYDVKM. The CDR3 DNA reads TGTGCCAGCGCACTAGCGGGGACTGCGGGGGAGCAGTACTTC. This gives the protein CASALAGTAGEQYF.

This clonotype has just a few counts. The rearrangement links TRBV7-2 to TRBJ2-1; 7 bases agree with TRBD2. The CDR3 sequence is 15 residues long. CDR1 is SGHTA, CDR2 FQGNSA, per germline. V shed 5 bases, J shed 2 bases, and the junction held 6 bases outside the gene matches. CDR3 residues: CASSRSGATYNEQFF. The CDR3 DNA follows: TGTGCCAGCAGCCGAAGCGGGGCCACCTACAATGAGCAGTTCTTC.

This clonotype was counted at least ten times. The chain couples TRBV12-3 or TRBV12-4 to TRBJ2-5; no firm D call. V was clipped by 2 bases and J by 2 bases, with 6 bases between them. CDR3 size: 13 residues. CDR3 in amino acids: CASSLSGQETQYF. The CDR3 DNA reads TGTGCCAGCAGTTTAAGTGGTCAAGAGACCCAGTACTTC.

This clonotype was recorded many times. The gene calls are TRBV6-2 or TRBV6-3 and TRBJ1-1, with D unresolved. The CDR3 is 16 residues long. Trimming removed 1 base at V and 10 bases at J, with 22 bases between. Germline values: CDR1 MNHEY, CDR2 SVGEGT. CDR3 amino acids: CASSYYGVETKGGAFF. In nucleotides, the CDR3 is TGTGCCAGCAGTTACTACGGAGTGGAGACAAAAGGAGGAGCTTTCTTT.